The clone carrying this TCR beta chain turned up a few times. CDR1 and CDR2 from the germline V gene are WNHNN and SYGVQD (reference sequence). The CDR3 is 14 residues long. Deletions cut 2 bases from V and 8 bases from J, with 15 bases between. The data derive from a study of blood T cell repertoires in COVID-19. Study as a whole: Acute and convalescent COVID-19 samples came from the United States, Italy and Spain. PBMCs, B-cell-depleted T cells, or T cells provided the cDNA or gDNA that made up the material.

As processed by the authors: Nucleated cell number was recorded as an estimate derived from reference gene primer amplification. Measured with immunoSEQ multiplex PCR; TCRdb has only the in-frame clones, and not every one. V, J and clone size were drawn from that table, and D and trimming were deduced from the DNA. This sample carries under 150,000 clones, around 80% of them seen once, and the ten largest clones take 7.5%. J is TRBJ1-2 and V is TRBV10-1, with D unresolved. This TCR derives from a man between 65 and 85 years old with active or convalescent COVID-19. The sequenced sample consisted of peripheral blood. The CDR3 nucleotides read TGCGCCAGCAGTGAGGTAAGTGTTTTTGGCGGCTACACCTTC. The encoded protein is CASSEVSVFGGYTF.